This T cell receptor (beta chain) was documented in a study of T cell repertoires in cytomegalovirus infection. Study-wide results and caveats: Clonotype analysis showed dominance of the ex vivo response by HLA-C-restricted CMV-specific TCR beta clonotypes.

As for this clonotype: The antigen is not known.

With 6 bases removed from V and 0 bases from J, the gap between germline ends came to 21 bases. Looked up from germline, CDR1 is DFQATT and CDR2 is SNEGSKA (reference sequence). The CDR3 is 17 residues long. TCRdb redid the calling of the reads with MiXCR, one entry per CDR3 protein. The sample yields about 920,000 distinct CDR3 sequences, roughly 30% seen once. This specimen was cultured CD8+ T cells from PBMCs, taken from culture after CMV antigen stimulation. The chain joins TRBV20-1 to TRBJ1-5, with D tentatively TRBD1 (6 bases). The receptor's source is a human donor in good health (CMV status not recorded). Some clones in this sample may be carry-over from other donors' samples. DNA for the CDR3: TGCAGTGCCACGTCCGGGACATCCTTCTATAGCAATCAGCCCCAGCATTTT. It yields the protein CSATSGTSFYSNQPQHF.